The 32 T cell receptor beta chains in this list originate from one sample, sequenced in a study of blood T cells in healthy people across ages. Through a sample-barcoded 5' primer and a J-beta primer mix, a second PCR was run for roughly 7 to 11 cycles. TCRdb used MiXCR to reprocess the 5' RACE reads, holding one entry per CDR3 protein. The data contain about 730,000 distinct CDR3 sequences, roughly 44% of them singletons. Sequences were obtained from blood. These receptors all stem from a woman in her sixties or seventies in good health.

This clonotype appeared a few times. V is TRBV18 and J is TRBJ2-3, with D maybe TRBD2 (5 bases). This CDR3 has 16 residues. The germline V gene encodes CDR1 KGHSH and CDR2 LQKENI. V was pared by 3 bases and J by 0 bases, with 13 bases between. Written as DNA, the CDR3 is TGTGCCAGCTCACCCGGAACAGCGGTGAGCACAGATACGCAGTATTTT. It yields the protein CASSPGTAVSTDTQYF.

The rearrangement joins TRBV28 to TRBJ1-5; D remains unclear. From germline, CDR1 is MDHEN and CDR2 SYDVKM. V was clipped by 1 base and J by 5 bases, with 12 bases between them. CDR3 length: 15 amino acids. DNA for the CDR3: TGTGCCAGCAGTTTATCCCGTGGGTATTATCAGCCCCAGCATTTT. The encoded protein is CASSLSRGYYQPQHF.

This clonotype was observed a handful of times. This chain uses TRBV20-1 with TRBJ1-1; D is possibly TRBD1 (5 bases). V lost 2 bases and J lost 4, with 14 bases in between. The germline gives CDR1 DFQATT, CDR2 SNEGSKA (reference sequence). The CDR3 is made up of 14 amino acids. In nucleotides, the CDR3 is TGCAGTGCTAGAAGGGGAGGGCTCGGCACTGAAGCTTTCTTT. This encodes CSARRGGLGTEAFF.

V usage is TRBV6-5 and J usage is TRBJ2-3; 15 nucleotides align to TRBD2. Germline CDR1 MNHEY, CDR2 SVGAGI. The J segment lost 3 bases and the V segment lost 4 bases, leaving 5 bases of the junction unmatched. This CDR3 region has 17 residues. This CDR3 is CASSFWTSGRETDTQYF. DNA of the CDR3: TGTGCCAGCAGTTTCTGGACTAGCGGGAGGGAGACAGATACGCAGTATTTT.

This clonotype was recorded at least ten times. The CDR3: CASSYGVVDEQFF. The CDR3 coding sequence is TGTGCCAGCAGTTACGGGGTAGTCGATGAGCAGTTCTTC. The chain has TRBV6-2 or TRBV6-3 and TRBJ2-1; the D is unclear. There are 13 residues in the CDR3. Per germline, CDR1 MNHEY and CDR2 SVGEGT. The germline V and J ends were trimmed by 2 bases and 8 bases, with 10 bases remaining between them.

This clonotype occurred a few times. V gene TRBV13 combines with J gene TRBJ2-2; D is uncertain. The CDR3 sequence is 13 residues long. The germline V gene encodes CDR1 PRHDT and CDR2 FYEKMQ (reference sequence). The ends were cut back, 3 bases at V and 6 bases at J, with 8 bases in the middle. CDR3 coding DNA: TGTGCCAGCAGCTTGCGTCCCGCCGGGGAGCTGTTTTTT. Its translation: CASSLRPAGELFF.

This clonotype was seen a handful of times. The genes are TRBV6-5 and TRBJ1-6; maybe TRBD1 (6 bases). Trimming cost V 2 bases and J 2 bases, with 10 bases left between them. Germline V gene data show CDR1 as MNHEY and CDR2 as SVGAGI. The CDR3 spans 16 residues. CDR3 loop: CASSYGGGTYNSPLHF. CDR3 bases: TGTGCCAGCAGTTACGGTGGGGGCACCTATAATTCACCCCTCCACTTT.

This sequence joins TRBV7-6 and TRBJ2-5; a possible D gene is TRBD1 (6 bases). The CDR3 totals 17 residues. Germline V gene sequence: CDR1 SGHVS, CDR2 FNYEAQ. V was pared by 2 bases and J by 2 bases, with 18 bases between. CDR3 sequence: CASSLPETGSRQETQYF. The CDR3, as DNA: TGTGCCAGCAGCTTACCAGAAACAGGGAGCAGGCAAGAGACCCAGTACTTC.

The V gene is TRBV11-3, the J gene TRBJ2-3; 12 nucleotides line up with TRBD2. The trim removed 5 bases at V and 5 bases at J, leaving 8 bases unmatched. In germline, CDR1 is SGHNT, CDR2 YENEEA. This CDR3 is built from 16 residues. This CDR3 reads CASSLQTSGGEDTQYF. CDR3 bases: TGTGCCAGCAGCCTCCAGACTAGCGGGGGAGAAGATACGCAGTATTTT.

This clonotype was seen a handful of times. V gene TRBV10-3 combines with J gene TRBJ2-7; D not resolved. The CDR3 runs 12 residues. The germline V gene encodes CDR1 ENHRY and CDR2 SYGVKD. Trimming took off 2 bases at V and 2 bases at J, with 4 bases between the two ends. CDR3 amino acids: CAISEMAYEQYF. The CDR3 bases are TGTGCCATCAGTGAGATGGCCTACGAGCAGTACTTC.

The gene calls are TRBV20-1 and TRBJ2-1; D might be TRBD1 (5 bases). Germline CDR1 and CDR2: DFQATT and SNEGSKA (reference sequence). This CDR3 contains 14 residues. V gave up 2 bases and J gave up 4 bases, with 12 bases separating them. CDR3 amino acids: CSARSTDEYNEQFF. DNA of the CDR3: TGCAGTGCTAGATCGACAGACGAATACAATGAGCAGTTCTTC.

The CDR3 sequence: CASSQSFEQFF. In DNA form, the CDR3 reads TGTGCCAGCAGCCAATCATTTGAGCAGTTCTTC. The rearrangement links TRBV3-1 to TRBJ2-1; D is unresolved. The CDR3 contains 11 residues. Trimming removed 2 bases from V and 9 bases from J, with 5 bases in between. Germline assignment: CDR1 LGHDT and CDR2 YNNKEL (reference sequence).

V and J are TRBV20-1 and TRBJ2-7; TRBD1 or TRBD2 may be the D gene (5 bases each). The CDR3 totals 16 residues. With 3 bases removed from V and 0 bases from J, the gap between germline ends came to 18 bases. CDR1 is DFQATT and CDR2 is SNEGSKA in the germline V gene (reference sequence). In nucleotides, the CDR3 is TGCAGTGCTAGGGGGCTTGTAGGGGAGTTCTCCTACGAGCAGTACTTC. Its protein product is CSARGLVGEFSYEQYF.

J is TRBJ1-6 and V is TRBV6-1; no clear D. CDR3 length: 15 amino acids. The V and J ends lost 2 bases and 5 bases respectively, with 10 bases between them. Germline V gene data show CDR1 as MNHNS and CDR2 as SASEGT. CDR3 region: CASSEWSGDNSPLHF. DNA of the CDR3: TGTGCCAGCAGTGAATGGTCTGGGGATAATTCACCCCTCCACTTT.

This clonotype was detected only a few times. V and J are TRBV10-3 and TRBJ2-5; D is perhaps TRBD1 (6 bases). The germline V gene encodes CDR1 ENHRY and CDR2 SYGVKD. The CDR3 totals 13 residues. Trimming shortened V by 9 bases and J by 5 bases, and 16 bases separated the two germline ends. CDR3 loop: CAMAQGIGETQYF. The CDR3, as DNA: TGTGCCATGGCACAGGGAATAGGGGAGACCCAGTACTTC.

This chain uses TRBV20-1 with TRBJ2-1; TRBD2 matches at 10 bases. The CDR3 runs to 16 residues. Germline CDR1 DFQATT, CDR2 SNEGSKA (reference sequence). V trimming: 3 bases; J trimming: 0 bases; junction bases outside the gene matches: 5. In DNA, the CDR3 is TGCAGTGCTAGGGATAGCGGGAGGAGCTCCTACAATGAGCAGTTCTTC. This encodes CSARDSGRSSYNEQFF.

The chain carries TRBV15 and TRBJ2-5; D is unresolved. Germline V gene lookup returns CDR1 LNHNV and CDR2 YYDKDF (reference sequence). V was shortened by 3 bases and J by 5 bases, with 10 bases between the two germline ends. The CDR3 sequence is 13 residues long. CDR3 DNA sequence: TGTGCCACCAGCAGTATTAGTGGGGAGACCCAGTACTTC. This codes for CATSSISGETQYF.

CDR3 sequence reads: CASRDPGTSGKQYF. The CDR3 region has the DNA TGTGCCAGCAGGGATCCCGGGACTAGCGGGAAACAGTACTTC. The chain links TRBV6-2 or TRBV6-3 to TRBJ2-4, with TRBD2 identical over 13 bases. With V trimmed by 6 bases and J by 13 bases, 9 bases remained unmatched. Germline CDR1 and CDR2: MNHEY and SVGEGT. The CDR3 contains 14 residues.

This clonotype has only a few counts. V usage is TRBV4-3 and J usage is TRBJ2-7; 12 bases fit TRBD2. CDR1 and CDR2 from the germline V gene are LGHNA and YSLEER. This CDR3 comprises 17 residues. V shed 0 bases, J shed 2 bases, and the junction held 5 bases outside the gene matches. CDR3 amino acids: CASSQERTSGTPYEQYF. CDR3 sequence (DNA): TGCGCCAGCAGCCAAGAAAGGACTAGCGGGACTCCCTACGAGCAGTACTTC.

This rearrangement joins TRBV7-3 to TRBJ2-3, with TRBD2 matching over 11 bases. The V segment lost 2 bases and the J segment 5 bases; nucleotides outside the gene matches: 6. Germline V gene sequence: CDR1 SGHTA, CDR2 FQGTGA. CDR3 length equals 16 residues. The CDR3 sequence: CASSLRLAGSGDTQYF. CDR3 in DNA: TGTGCCAGCAGCTTACGACTAGCGGGAAGCGGAGATACGCAGTATTTT.

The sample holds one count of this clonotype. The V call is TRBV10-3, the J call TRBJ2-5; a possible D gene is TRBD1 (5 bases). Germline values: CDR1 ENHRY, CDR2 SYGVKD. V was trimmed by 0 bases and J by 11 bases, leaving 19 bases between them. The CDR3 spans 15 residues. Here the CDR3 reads CAISESNGRAKEQYF. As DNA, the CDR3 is TGTGCCATCAGTGAGTCTAATGGCAGGGCAAAAGAGCAGTACTTC.

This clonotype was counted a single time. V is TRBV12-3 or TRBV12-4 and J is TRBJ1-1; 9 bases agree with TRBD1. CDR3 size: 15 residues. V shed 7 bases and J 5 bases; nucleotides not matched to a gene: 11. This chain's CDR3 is CASTALQGARTEAFF. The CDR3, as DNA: TGTGCCAGCACTGCCTTACAGGGGGCGAGGACTGAAGCTTTCTTT.

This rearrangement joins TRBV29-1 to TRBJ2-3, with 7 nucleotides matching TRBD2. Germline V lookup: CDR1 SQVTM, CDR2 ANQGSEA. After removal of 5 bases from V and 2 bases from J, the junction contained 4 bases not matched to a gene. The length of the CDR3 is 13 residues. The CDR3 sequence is CSVLAEFTDTQYF. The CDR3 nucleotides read TGCAGCGTTCTAGCGGAGTTCACAGATACGCAGTATTTT.

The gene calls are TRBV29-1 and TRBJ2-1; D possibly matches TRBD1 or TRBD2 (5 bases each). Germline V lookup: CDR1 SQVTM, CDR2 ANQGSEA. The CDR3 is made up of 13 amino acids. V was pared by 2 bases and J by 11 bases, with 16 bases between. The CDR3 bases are TGCAGCGTTGAACCCGCAGTGGGGGAGAAGCAGTTCTTC. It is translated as CSVEPAVGEKQFF.

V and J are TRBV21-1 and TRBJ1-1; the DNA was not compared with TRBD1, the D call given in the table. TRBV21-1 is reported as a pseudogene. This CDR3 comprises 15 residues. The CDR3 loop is CASSKFVTVNTEAFF. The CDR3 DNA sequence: TGTGCCAGCAGCAAATTTGTGACAGTTAACACTGAAGCTTTCTTT.

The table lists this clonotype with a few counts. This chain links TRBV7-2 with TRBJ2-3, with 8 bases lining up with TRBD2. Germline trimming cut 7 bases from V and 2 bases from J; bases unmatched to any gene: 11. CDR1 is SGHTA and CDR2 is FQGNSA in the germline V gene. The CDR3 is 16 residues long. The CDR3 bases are TGTGCCAGCACCCTCAGGGGCGGGGGGCACACAGATACGCAGTATTTT. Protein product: CASTLRGGGHTDTQYF.

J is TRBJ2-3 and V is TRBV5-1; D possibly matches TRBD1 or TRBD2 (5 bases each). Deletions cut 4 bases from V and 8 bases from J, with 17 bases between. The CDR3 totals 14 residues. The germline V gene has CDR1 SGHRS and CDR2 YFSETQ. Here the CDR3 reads CASSTGTPLGTQYF. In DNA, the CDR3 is TGCGCCAGCAGCACCGGGACCCCTCTTGGTACGCAGTATTTT.

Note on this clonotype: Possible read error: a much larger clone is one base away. The CDR3 region has the DNA TGTGCCAGCAGTCCTAGCGGGGGACCCTACAATGAGCAGTACTTC. It encodes CASSPSGGPYNEQYF. This chain uses TRBV6-5 with TRBJ2-1; TRBD2 agrees at 10 bases. Judging by the DNA end, TRBJ2-7 fits better; the J call may be wrong. Germline lookup yields CDR1 MNHEY and CDR2 SVGAGI. There are 15 residues in the CDR3.

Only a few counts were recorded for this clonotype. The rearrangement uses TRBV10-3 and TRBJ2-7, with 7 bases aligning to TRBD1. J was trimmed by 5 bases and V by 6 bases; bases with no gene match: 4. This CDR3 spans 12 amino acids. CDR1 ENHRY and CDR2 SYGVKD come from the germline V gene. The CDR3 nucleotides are TGTGCCATCAGGGACAGGACGGACGAGCAGTACTTC. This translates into CAIRDRTDEQYF.

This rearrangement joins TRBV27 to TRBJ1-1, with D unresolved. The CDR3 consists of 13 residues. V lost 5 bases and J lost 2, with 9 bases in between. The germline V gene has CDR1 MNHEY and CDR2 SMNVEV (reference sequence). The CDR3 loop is CASSVWANTEAFF. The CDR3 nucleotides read TGTGCCAGCAGTGTATGGGCCAACACTGAAGCTTTCTTT.

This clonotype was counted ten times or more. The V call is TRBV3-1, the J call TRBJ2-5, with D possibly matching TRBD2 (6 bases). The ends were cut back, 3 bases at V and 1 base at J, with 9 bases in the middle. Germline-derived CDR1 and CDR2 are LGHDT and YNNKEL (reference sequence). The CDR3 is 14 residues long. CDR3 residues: CASSQGAGQETQYF. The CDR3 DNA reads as TGTGCCAGCAGCCAGGGAGCGGGCCAAGAGACCCAGTACTTC.

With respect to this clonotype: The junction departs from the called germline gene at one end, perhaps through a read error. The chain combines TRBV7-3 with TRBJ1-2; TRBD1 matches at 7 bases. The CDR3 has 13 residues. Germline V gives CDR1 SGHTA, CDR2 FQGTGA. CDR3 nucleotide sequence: TGTGCCTGCAGCTCTCAGGGGGTTGGTGGCTACACCTTC. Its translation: CACSSQGVGGYTF.